This TCR beta chain was documented in a study of cytomegalovirus exposure and HLA in healthy donors. The study, taken as a whole, reports: The classifier was said to identify cytomegalovirus status with high specificity and sensitivity. TCR beta chains numbering 150 to 200 were designated cytomegalovirus-associated.

This table comes from immunoSEQ multiplex PCR, and its TCRdb copy is limited to in-frame clones, with some not included. The table has some 150,000 clones, approximately 87% seen once. The CDR3 is 14 amino acids. The V gene end was trimmed by 3 bases and the J gene end by 5 bases; junction bases not matched to a gene: 4. CDR1 is SGHRS and CDR2 is YFSETQ in the germline V gene. Concerning this clone itself: Its antigen is still unknown.

While the first cohort had hundreds of subjects, the donors belonged to the separate validation cohort of about 130 subjects. Sequencing input: PBMCs. The gene calls are TRBV5-1 and TRBJ1-4, with TRBD1 identical over 7 bases. The origin of this receptor is a woman younger than 45 in good health and CMV-seronegative. In DNA, the CDR3 is TGCGCCAGCAGCTGGGACAGCAGCAATGAAAAACTGTTTTTT. This gives the protein CASSWDSSNEKLFF.